Listed below are T cell receptor beta chains from one sample, sequenced in a study of cytomegalovirus exposure and HLA in healthy donors. The repertoire was sequenced with immunoSEQ multiplex PCR; TCRdb's copy has only in-frame clones and lacks some. Counted here are 120,000 or so clones, roughly 18% occurring once; the ten biggest clones make up approximately 2.9%. The sequenced sample was PBMCs. All receptors come from a female donor in good health and CMV-seropositive. The CDR3 runs from the conserved cysteine through the conserved F or W. Fields, in order: D gene, clone size, J gene, V gene, CDR3 DNA, CDR3 protein. The D gene is left open where the match is weak. Clone size is stated in some rows and not others, as once, few, many or a class when expanded.

TRBD1,-,TRBJ2-3,TRBV7-2,TGTGCCAGCAGCATTACAGGTGGGACAGGGAGCACAGATACGCAGTATTTT,CASSITGGTGSTDTQYF
TRBD2,-,TRBJ2-1,TRBV27,TGTGCCAGCAGTGATATTCCGGGACTAGCGGGGGGTTACAATGAGCAGTTCTTC,CASSDIPGLAGGYNEQFF
TRBD2,few,TRBJ2-7,TRBV6-1,TGTGCCAGCAGTGAATCGGGTAGCGGGGGTCTAATCGAGCAGTACTTC,CASSESGSGGLIEQYF
TRBD2,-,TRBJ2-7,TRBV28,TGTGCCAGCAGTCGTACTAGCGGGAGTTCCTACGAGCAGTACTTC,CASSRTSGSSYEQYF
-,few,TRBJ2-7,TRBV6-5,TGTGCCAGCAGTTATCGGGGCTCCTACGAGCAGTACTTC,CASSYRGSYEQYF
TRBD1,few,TRBJ1-1,TRBV5-5,TGTGCCAGCAGCTTGGTCTGGAGGGACAGATCTTCGAACACTGAAGCTTTCTTT,CASSLVWRDRSSNTEAFF
-,few,TRBJ2-2,TRBV5-1,TGCGCCAGCAGCCGGGACAAGTCCTACACCGGGGAGCTGTTTTTT,CASSRDKSYTGELFF
TRBD1,few,TRBJ2-1,TRBV9,TGTGCCAGCAGCGTAGGATCGGGCAGCGGACAGGGGCGGATAAATGAGCAGTTCTTC,CASSVGSGSGQGRINEQFF
-,-,TRBJ2-2,TRBV2,TGTGCCAGCAGACGGACTTCGGGGGACACCGGGGAGCTGTTTTTT,CASRRTSGDTGELFF
-,-,TRBJ2-1,TRBV25-1,TGTGCCAGCAGTTTCGACAGCTACAATGAGCAGTTCTTC,CASSFDSYNEQFF
-,-,TRBJ2-5,TRBV27,TGTGCCAGCAGTCCAGAAGAGACCCAGTACTTC,CASSPEETQYF
-,-,TRBJ2-2,TRBV29-1,TGCAGCGTACCACGACAGAACACCGGGGAGCTGTTTTTT,CSVPRQNTGELFF
-,-,TRBJ1-2,TRBV19,TGTGCCAGTAGTATCGTCGGGTCAGCGGCCTATGGCTACACCTTC,CASSIVGSAAYGYTF
TRBD1,-,TRBJ1-1,TRBV4-1,TGCGCCAGCAGCCAATGGGGACAGGGACCTGACACTGAAGCTTTCTTT,CASSQWGQGPDTEAFF
TRBD1,few,TRBJ2-1,TRBV19,TGTGCCAGTAGTGACCCCCGGGACAGGGCTAGTGATGAGCAGTTCTTC,CASSDPRDRASDEQFF
-,-,TRBJ2-4,TRBV18,TGTGCCAGCTCACCCCCGGAGAACATTCAGTACTTC,CASSPPENIQYF
TRBD2,few,TRBJ2-1,TRBV4-3,TGCGCCAGCAGCCAAGAAGGTCTAGCGGGGGGGTACAATGAGCAGTTCTTC,CASSQEGLAGGYNEQFF
-,-,TRBJ2-7,TRBV7-2,TGTGCCAGCAGCTTCGCGCGGGGATGGGGCTACGAGCAGTACTTC,CASSFARGWGYEQYF
-,-,TRBJ1-2,TRBV27,TGTGCCAGCAGTCCGTACGACAGAATAGAGTATGGCTACACCTTC,CASSPYDRIEYGYTF
-,few,TRBJ1-5,TRBV30,TGTGCCTGGAGTGTAACAGGGTATCAGCCCCAGCATTTT,CAWSVTGYQPQHF
-,-,TRBJ2-3,TRBV25-1,TGTGCCAGCAGTGACCTAGGGACATATGGCACAGATACGCAGTATTTT,CASSDLGTYGTDTQYF
TRBD1,-,TRBJ1-3,TRBV30,TGTGCCTGGAGCCAACGGGGGGACAGGTCTGGAAACACCATATATTTT,CAWSQRGDRSGNTIYF
-,medium-sized,TRBJ2-1,TRBV9,TGTGCCAGCAGCGTAGCGGGGGACTACAATGAGCAGTTCTTC,CASSVAGDYNEQFF
TRBD1,few,TRBJ2-7,TRBV5-1,TGCGCCAGCAGCTTTACACAGGGGTCGGAGTACGAGCAGTACTTC,CASSFTQGSEYEQYF
-,-,TRBJ1-3,TRBV7-2,TGTGCCAGCAGCGAGAGGGGGTATGGAAACACCATATATTTT,CASSERGYGNTIYF
TRBD1,-,TRBJ2-7,TRBV19,TGTGCCAGTAGTATTGGGGACGGTGACAGGGTCTTTTACGAGCAGTACTTC,CASSIGDGDRVFYEQYF
TRBD1,few,TRBJ1-4,TRBV25-1,TGTGCCAGCAGGGGACAGGGACCTGAAAAACTGTTTTTT,CASRGQGPEKLFF
-,few,TRBJ2-7,TRBV15,TGTGCCACCAGCAGAACACCCCGCGGGATTACCGAGCAGTACTTC,CATSRTPRGITEQYF
TRBD1,-,TRBJ1-2,TRBV9,TGTGCCAGCAGCGGGGAGGGGACAGGGTATGGCTACACCTTC,CASSGEGTGYGYTF
TRBD2,-,TRBJ2-1,TRBV5-1,TGCGCCAGCAGCTTGGTATTAGCGGGAGCTTTCGACTACAATGAGCAGTTCTTC,CASSLVLAGAFDYNEQFF
-,-,TRBJ2-7,TRBV4-1,TGCGCCAGCAGCCAAGAGAGGCAGGGGCTGTACGAGCAGTACTTC,CASSQERQGLYEQYF
-,-,TRBJ2-7,TRBV18,TGTGCCAGCTCACCACTTGCCGGGGACGAGCAGTACTTC,CASSPLAGDEQYF
TRBD2,few,TRBJ2-7,TRBV2,TGTGCCAGCCGCTTAGCGGGAGTGGGCGAGCAGTACTTC,CASRLAGVGEQYF
TRBD1,few,TRBJ2-7,TRBV5-1,TGCGCCAGCAGTTTCGACAGGGCCAGCTCCTACGAGCAGTACTTT,CASSFDRASSYEQYF
-,few,TRBJ2-2,TRBV5-1,TGCGCCAGCAGCTTGCAGGGGTCCGACACCGGGGAGCTGTTTTTT,CASSLQGSDTGELFF
-,-,TRBJ2-7,TRBV30,TGTGCCTGGAGCCGGGAAGGTGCCTACGAGCAGTACTTC,CAWSREGAYEQYF
-,-,TRBJ2-6,TRBV6-1,TGTGCCAGCAGTGTCGTTGAGAGATCTGGGGCCAACGTCCTGACTTTC,CASSVVERSGANVLTF
TRBD2,few,TRBJ2-7,TRBV5-6,TGTGCCAGCAGCTTCGGAGCGGGGGGTTACGAGCAGTACTTC,CASSFGAGGYEQYF
-,few,TRBJ1-1,TRBV7-8,TGTGCCAGCAGCTTAGCGGGGGACGGGAGCTTTGAGGCTTTCTTT,CASSLAGDGSFEAFF
TRBD2,-,TRBJ2-7,TRBV9,TGTGCCAGCAGCGTAGGGTCTAGCGGGATGTTTGGCTACGAGCAGTACTTC,CASSVGSSGMFGYEQYF
TRBD1,-,TRBJ1-1,TRBV6-5,TGTGCCAGCAGACCCAGGGGGCGCTGGCCAGCTGAAGCTTTCTTT,CASRPRGRWPAEAFF
TRBD1,few,TRBJ2-2,TRBV5-6,TGTGCCAGCAGCTTGGTGGGCAGGGGGCACACCGGGGAGCTGTTTTTT,CASSLVGRGHTGELFF
TRBD1,few,TRBJ1-2,TRBV6-1,TGTGCGACAGGGGACTATGGCTACACCTTC,CATGDYGYTF
-,-,TRBJ1-4,TRBV19,TGTGCCAGTAGGGGAGGGGGTATCGAAAAACTGTTTTTT,CASRGGGIEKLFF
TRBD2,few,TRBJ2-1,TRBV7-2,TGTGCCAGCAGCTTAGTAGCGGGAGATAATGAGCAGTTCTTC,CASSLVAGDNEQFF